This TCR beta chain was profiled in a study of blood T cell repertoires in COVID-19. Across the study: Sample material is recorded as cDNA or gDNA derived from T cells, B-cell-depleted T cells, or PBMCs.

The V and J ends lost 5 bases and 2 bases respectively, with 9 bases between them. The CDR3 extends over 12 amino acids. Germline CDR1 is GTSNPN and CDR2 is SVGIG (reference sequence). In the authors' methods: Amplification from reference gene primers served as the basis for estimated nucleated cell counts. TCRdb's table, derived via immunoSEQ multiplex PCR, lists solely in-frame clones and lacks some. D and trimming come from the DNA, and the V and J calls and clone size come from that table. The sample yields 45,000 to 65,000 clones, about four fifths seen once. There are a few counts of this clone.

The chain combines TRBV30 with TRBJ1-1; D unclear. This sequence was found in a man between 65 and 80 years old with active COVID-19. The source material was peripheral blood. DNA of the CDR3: TGTGCCTGGGGAGACGGTAACACTGAAGCTTTCTTT. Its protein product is CAWGDGNTEAFF.